Here is one T cell receptor beta chain with its context. The source of the sample is a study of brain T cells in children with intractable seizures. Generated by immunoSEQ multiplex PCR, the TCRdb table keeps only in-frame clones and is missing some. The repertoire holds under 150,000 clones, with around 94% as singletons. Source: peripheral blood, taken at surgery. This receptor was taken from a boy in the first two years of life with hemimegalencephaly and intractable seizures.

CDR3 nucleotides: TGTGCCAGCAGCGTAGCTCCGTCCACCTACGAGCAGTACTTC. Amino acid sequence: CASSVAPSTYEQYF. This chain joins TRBV9 and TRBJ2-7, with D uncertain. This CDR3 contains 14 residues. The V gene lost 0 bases and the J gene lost 2 bases, with 9 bases spanning the gap. Germline values: CDR1 SGDLS, CDR2 YYNGEE. Filled out from reference TRBV9 and TRBJ2-7, the complete variable domain reads DSGVTQTPKHLITATGQRVTLRCSPRSGDLSVYWYQQSLDQGLQFLIQYYNGEERAKGNILERFSAQQFPDLHSELNLSSLELGDSALYFCASSVAPSTYEQYFGPGTRLTVT.